These 25 T cell receptor beta chains share one sample of origin, sequenced in a study of T cells of healthy individuals. Each CDR3 protein gets one entry after TCRdb re-called the 5' RACE reads with MiXCR. This sample has roughly 76,000 distinct CDR3 sequences, with roughly 5% found just once. Receptor source: a female donor in good health.

The chain carries TRBV6-2 or TRBV6-3 and TRBJ1-1, with D possibly being TRBD1 (6 bases). The germline V gene has CDR1 MNHEY and CDR2 SVGEGT. This CDR3 has 14 amino acids. Trimming shortened V by 7 bases and J by 2 bases, and 14 bases separated the two germline ends. CDR3 in amino acids: CASTRDTINTEAFF. Written as DNA, the CDR3 is TGTGCCAGCACTCGGGACACAATCAACACTGAAGCTTTCTTT.

Regarding this clonotype: A read error may explain this, as a much larger clone is one base away. The CDR3 spells CIAQAGNSYEQYF. The CDR3 nucleotides read TGCATCGCCCAAGCGGGGAACTCCTACGAGCAGTACTTC. J is TRBJ2-7 and V is TRBV29-1, with 7 bases matching TRBD2. CDR1 and CDR2 from the germline V gene are SQVTM and ANQGSEA. The CDR3 contains 13 residues.

At least ten counts were recorded for this clonotype. The CDR3 loop reads CASSFGLPGDTQYF. The CDR3 DNA follows: TGTGCCAGCAGCTTCGGGTTACCTGGGGATACGCAGTATTTT. The rearrangement uses TRBV7-9 and TRBJ2-3; D is unresolved. V gave up 3 bases and J gave up 6 bases, with 13 bases separating them. There are 14 residues in the CDR3. From germline, CDR1 is SEHNR and CDR2 FQNEAQ (reference sequence).

J is TRBJ2-5 and V is TRBV7-9, with unresolved D. This CDR3 is built from 16 residues. Germline-derived CDR1 and CDR2 are SEHNR and FQNEAQ (reference sequence). V dropped 5 bases and J dropped 2 bases, with 18 bases sitting between them. The CDR3 sequence: CASSPWASLRQETQYF. The CDR3 DNA reads TGTGCCAGCAGCCCCTGGGCCAGCCTTCGGCAAGAGACCCAGTACTTC.

This clonotype was picked up many times. The V and J genes are TRBV13 and TRBJ1-1, with D hard to call. CDR3 length: 12 amino acids. Germline-derived CDR1 and CDR2 are PRHDT and FYEKMQ (reference sequence). With 6 bases removed from V and 7 bases from J, the gap between germline ends came to 12 bases. DNA of the CDR3: TGTGCCAGCAGTATGGCCGGCGGTGAAGCTTTCTTT. This sequence encodes CASSMAGGEAFF.

This sequence joins TRBV7-3 and TRBJ2-1; 9 nucleotides agree with TRBD2. The J segment lost 4 bases and the V segment lost 1 base, leaving 11 bases of the junction unmatched. The CDR3 contains 18 residues. The germline V gene has CDR1 SGHTA and CDR2 FQGTGA. DNA for the CDR3: TGTGCCAGCAGCTTAAAAGGGGGGGCGACTAGCGGATACAATGAGCAGTTCTTC. Protein sequence: CASSLKGGATSGYNEQFF.

This clonotype was counted at least ten times. J is TRBJ2-3 and V is TRBV7-2; 12 bases align to TRBD2. The junction had 5 bases not matched to a gene; V was cut back by 4 bases and J by 0 bases. Per germline, CDR1 SGHTA and CDR2 FQGNSA. The CDR3 is 17 amino acids. As DNA, the CDR3 is TGTGCCAGCAGCTCCCGGACTAGCGGGATTAGCACAGATACGCAGTATTTT. As protein: CASSSRTSGISTDTQYF. The full variable domain, completed using reference TRBV7-2 and TRBJ2-3, is GAGVSQSPSNKVTEKGKDVELRCDPISGHTALYWYRQSLGQGLEFLIYFQGNSAPDKSGLPSDRFSAERTGGSVSTLTIQRTQQEDSAVYLCASSSRTSGISTDTQYFGPGTRLTVL.

This clonotype was seen many times. V is TRBV6-5 and J is TRBJ1-5, with 7 bases aligning to TRBD1. The CDR3 spans 14 residues. CDR1 and CDR2 from the germline V gene are MNHEY and SVGAGI. The J segment lost 4 bases and the V segment lost 6 bases, leaving 6 bases of the junction unmatched. The CDR3 spells CASRPGTANQPQHF. The CDR3 DNA reads as TGTGCCAGCAGGCCCGGGACAGCTAATCAGCCCCAGCATTTT.

V is TRBV6-2 or TRBV6-3 and J is TRBJ2-2; weak D call: TRBD1 (6 bases). V was pared by 6 bases and J by 13 bases, with 15 bases between. From germline, CDR1 is MNHEY and CDR2 SVGEGT. This CDR3 is 12 amino acids long. The CDR3 region is CASSPTGFGLFF. CDR3 DNA: TGTGCCAGCAGCCCCACAGGGTTCGGGCTGTTTTTT.

As to this clonotype: One junction end does not reproduce the germline sequence, and a read error may be involved. The chain carries TRBV6-2 or TRBV6-3 and TRBJ2-1; tentatively, D is TRBD1 or TRBD2 (5 bases each). The CDR3 is made up of 12 amino acids. CDR1 is MNHEY, CDR2 SVGEGT, per germline. The CDR3 is CATRRQTLVWTF. The CDR3 DNA follows: TGTGCCACTCGCCGACAGACACTAGTCTGGACCTTC.

This clonotype was recorded at least ten times. This chain links TRBV7-9 with TRBJ1-1, with D perhaps TRBD1 (6 bases). Germline V lookup: CDR1 SEHNR, CDR2 FQNEAQ (reference sequence). The CDR3 consists of 14 residues. V was cut by 3 bases and J by 6 bases, with 14 bases left in between. The chain's CDR3 is CASSFLQGGAEAFF. The DNA of the CDR3 is TGTGCCAGCAGCTTCCTACAGGGAGGGGCTGAAGCTTTCTTT.

This clonotype has a count of ten or more. The chain has TRBV7-8 and TRBJ2-5, with a tentative D call TRBD1 (5 bases). From germline, CDR1 is SGHVS and CDR2 FQNEAQ. CDR3 size: 14 residues. Trimming pared 1 base from V and 3 bases from J, leaving 9 bases between. CDR3: CASSLVQGEETQYF. CDR3 DNA: TGTGCCAGCAGCTTAGTGCAGGGTGAAGAGACCCAGTACTTC.

This clonotype has at least ten counts. Here the CDR3 DNA reads TGTGCCATCAGACCCGACACGAACACCGGGGAGCTGTTTTTT. Translated: CAIRPDTNTGELFF. The chain joins TRBV10-3 to TRBJ2-2, with unresolved D. CDR1 is ENHRY, CDR2 SYGVKD, per germline. Trimming removed 6 bases at V and 0 bases at J, with 8 bases between. The length of the CDR3 is 14 residues.

At least ten counts were recorded for this clonotype. The chain joins TRBV12-3 or TRBV12-4 to TRBJ2-1; D gene ambiguous. V was trimmed by 7 bases and J by 0 bases, leaving 13 bases between them. The CDR3 is 15 residues long. The CDR3 DNA reads as TGTGCCAGCACCCCCGGAGTCCCCTCCTACAATGAGCAGTTCTTC. This codes for CASTPGVPSYNEQFF.

This clonotype was recorded many times. The chain recombines TRBV20-1 with TRBJ1-5, with D hard to call. V lost 0 bases, J lost 1 base, and 10 bases lay in between. The CDR3 extends over 15 amino acids. The germline V gene encodes CDR1 DFQATT and CDR2 SNEGSKA (reference sequence). The CDR3 is CSAREGFYSNQPQHF. The CDR3 coding sequence is TGCAGTGCTAGAGAGGGGTTTTACAGCAATCAGCCCCAGCATTTT.

This clonotype occurred a few times. The chain uses TRBV7-9 and TRBJ2-7, with TRBD2 matching over 10 bases. Germline V CDR1 and CDR2: SEHNR, FQNEAQ (reference sequence). CDR3 length: 15 residues. With V trimmed by 4 bases and J by 5 bases, 8 bases remained unmatched. CDR3 coding DNA: TGTGCCAGCAGCTCCGGTAGCGGGAGGCTTAACGAGCAGTACTTC. It yields the protein CASSSGSGRLNEQYF.

This clonotype occurred many times. This chain joins TRBV28 and TRBJ2-4, with a possible D match to TRBD2 (5 bases). This CDR3 comprises 14 residues. V lost 3 bases and J lost 1, with 7 bases in between. Germline lookup yields CDR1 MDHEN and CDR2 SYDVKM. The CDR3 region has the DNA TGTGCCAGCAGTTTTGGCGGGGCCAAAAACATTCAGTACTTC. This translates into CASSFGGAKNIQYF.

In its sample, this clonotype was seen many times. The genes are TRBV3-1 and TRBJ1-6; D is unresolved. The CDR3 length is 13 residues. V lost 1 base and J lost 8, with 6 bases in between. Germline CDR1 and CDR2: LGHDT and YNNKEL (reference sequence). CDR3 loop: CASSQGGDSPLHF. DNA of the CDR3: TGTGCCAGCAGCCAAGGAGGAGATTCACCCCTCCACTTT. Based on the CDR3 plus reference TRBV3-1 and TRBJ1-6, the full variable domain is DTAVSQTPKYLVTQMGNDKSIKCEQNLGHDTMYWYKQDSKKFLKIMFSYNNKELIINETVPNRFSPKSPDKAHLNLHINSLELGDSAVYFCASSQGGDSPLHFGNGTRLTVT.

There are many counts of this clonotype. The chain combines TRBV29-1 with TRBJ1-1, with D maybe TRBD1 (5 bases). Germline loops: CDR1 SQVTM, CDR2 ANQGSEA. This CDR3 contains 10 residues. In DNA form, the CDR3 reads TGCAGTGGACAGAACACTGAAGCTTTCTTT. Translating gives CSGQNTEAFF. The variable domain in full, completed from reference TRBV29-1 and TRBJ1-1, reads SAVISQKPSRDICQRGTSLTIQCQVDSQVTMMFWYRQQPGQSLTLIATANQGSEATYESGFVIDKFPISRPNLTFSTLTVSNMSPEDSSIYLCSGQNTEAFFGQGTRLTVV.

This clonotype was seen repeatedly, ten times or more. This chain uses TRBV20-1 with TRBJ2-3; 11 nucleotides line up with TRBD2. Trimming at V came to 0 bases and at J to 4 bases, leaving 9 bases not matched to a gene. This CDR3 has 17 residues. Looked up from germline, CDR1 is DFQATT and CDR2 is SNEGSKA (reference sequence). CDR3 coding DNA: TGCAGTGCTAGAGATCGAACTAGCGGGAGTTTTTCAGATACGCAGTATTTT. Amino acid sequence: CSARDRTSGSFSDTQYF.

This clonotype was observed a handful of times. The chain recombines TRBV19 with TRBJ2-7; D unclear. Germline CDR1 is LNHDA and CDR2 is SQIVND (reference sequence). The CDR3 consists of 11 residues. Deletions cut 4 bases from V and 6 bases from J, with 7 bases between. The CDR3 sequence: CASSNSIEQYF. The CDR3 DNA reads as TGTGCCAGTAGTAACTCGATCGAGCAGTACTTC. The complete variable domain, with remaining parts taken from reference TRBV19 and TRBJ2-7, reads DGGITQSPKYLFRKEGQNVTLSCEQNLNHDAMYWYRQDPGQGLRLIYYSQIVNDFQKGDIAEGYSVSREKKESFPLTVTSAQKNPTAFYLCASSNSIEQYFGPGTRLTVT.

This clonotype was detected ten times or more. The chain is built from TRBV6-2 or TRBV6-3 and TRBJ2-1; 8 nucleotides line up with TRBD2. Germline V CDR1 and CDR2: MNHEY, SVGEGT. The V and J ends lost 4 bases and 4 bases, in that order; junction bases with no gene match: 9. The CDR3 is 16 residues long. DNA for the CDR3: TGTGCCAGCAGTTCCCGGCTAGCGGGTACTTACAATGAGCAGTTCTTC. This translates into CASSSRLAGTYNEQFF.

This clonotype occurred many times. The V gene is TRBV27, the J gene TRBJ1-2; 7 bases agree with TRBD1. V was clipped by 5 bases and J by 0 bases; unmatched bases: 12. CDR3 length equals 17 residues. From germline, CDR1 is MNHEY and CDR2 SMNVEV (reference sequence). The CDR3 reads CASSPTTGSPTNYGYTF. The DNA of the CDR3 is TGTGCCAGCAGTCCTACGACAGGGTCCCCAACTAACTATGGCTACACCTTC.

This clonotype was picked up a small number of times. This chain links TRBV14 with TRBJ2-7, with 7 bases lining up with TRBD1. V shed 1 base and J 6 bases; nucleotides not matched to a gene: 12. The germline V gene encodes CDR1 SGHDN and CDR2 FVKESK. This CDR3 comprises 16 residues. CDR3 region: CASSQGQGHWFREQYF. CDR3 nucleotide sequence: TGTGCCAGCAGCCAAGGACAGGGCCACTGGTTCCGCGAGCAGTACTTC. Based on the CDR3 plus reference TRBV14 and TRBJ2-7, the full variable domain is EAGVTQFPSHSVIEKGQTVTLRCDPISGHDNLYWYRRVMGKEIKFLLHFVKESKQDESGMPNNRFLAERTGGTYSTLKVQPAELEDSGVYFCASSQGQGHWFREQYFGPGTRLTVT.

In its sample, this clonotype was seen many times. This chain uses TRBV28 with TRBJ2-7, with D maybe TRBD2 (6 bases). CDR1 is MDHEN and CDR2 is SYDVKM in the germline V gene. The CDR3 has 12 residues. Between the trimmed V and J ends, which lost 6 bases and 3 bases, there was a span of 9 bases. CDR3: CASSLEGYEQYF. CDR3 coding DNA: TGTGCCAGCAGCCTGGAGGGCTACGAGCAGTACTTC.